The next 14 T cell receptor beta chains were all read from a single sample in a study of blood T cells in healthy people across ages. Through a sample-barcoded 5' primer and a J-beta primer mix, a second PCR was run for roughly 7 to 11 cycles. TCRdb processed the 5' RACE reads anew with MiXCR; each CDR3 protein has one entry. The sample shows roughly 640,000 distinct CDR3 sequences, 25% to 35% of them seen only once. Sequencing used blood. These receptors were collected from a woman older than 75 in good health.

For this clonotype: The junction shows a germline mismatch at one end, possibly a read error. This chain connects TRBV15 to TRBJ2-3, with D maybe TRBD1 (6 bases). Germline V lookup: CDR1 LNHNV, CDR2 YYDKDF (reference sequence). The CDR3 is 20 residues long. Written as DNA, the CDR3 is TGTGCCGCCAGCACCCCCACTGGGCCAGGGACAACCCTAATTGGGGAGACGCAGTATTTT. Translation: CAASTPTGPGTTLIGETQYF.

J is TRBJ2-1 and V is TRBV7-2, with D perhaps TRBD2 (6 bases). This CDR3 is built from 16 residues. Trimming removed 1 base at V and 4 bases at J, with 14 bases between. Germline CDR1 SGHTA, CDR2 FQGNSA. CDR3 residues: CASSLGKTSTYNEQFF. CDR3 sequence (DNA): TGTGCCAGCAGCTTAGGGAAGACTAGTACGTACAATGAGCAGTTCTTC.

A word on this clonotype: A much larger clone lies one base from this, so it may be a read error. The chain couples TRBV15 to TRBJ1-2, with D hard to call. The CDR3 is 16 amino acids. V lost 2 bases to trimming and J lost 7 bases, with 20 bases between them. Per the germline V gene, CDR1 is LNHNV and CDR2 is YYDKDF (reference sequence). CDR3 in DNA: TGTGCCACCAGCAGAAATTCTGCCGGAGTTGATAGTGGCTACACCTTC. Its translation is CATSRNSAGVDSGYTF. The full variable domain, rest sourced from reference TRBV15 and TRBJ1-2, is DAMVIQNPRYQVTQFGKPVTLSCSQTLNHNVMYWYQQKSSQAPKLLFHYYDKDFNNEADTPDNFQSRRPNTSFCFLDIRSPGLGDTAMYLCATSRNSAGVDSGYTFGSGTRLTVV.

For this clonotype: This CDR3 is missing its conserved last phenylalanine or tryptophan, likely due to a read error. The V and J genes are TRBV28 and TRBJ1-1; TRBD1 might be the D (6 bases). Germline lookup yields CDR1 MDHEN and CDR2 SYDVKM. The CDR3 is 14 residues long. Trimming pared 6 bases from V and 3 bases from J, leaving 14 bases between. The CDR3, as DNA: TGTGCCAGCAGGGCGACAGGAGAATACACTGAAGCTTTCTTG. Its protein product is CASRATGEYTEAFL.

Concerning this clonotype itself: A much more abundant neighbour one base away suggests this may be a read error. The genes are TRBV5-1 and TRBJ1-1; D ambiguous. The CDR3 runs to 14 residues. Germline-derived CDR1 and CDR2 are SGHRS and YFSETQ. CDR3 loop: CANSPGPGNTEAFF. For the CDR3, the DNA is TGCGCCAACAGCCCCGGGCCGGGGAACACTGAAGCTTTCTTT.

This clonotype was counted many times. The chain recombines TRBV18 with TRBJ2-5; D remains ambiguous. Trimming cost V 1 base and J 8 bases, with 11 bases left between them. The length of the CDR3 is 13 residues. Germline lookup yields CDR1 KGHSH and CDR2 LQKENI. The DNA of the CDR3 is TGTGCCAGCTCACCACAGGGCGAAAGTACCCAGTACTTC. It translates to CASSPQGESTQYF.

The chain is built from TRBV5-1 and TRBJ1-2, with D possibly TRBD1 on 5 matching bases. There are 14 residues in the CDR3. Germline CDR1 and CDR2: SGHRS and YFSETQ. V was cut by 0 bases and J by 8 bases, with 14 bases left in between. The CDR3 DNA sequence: TGCGCCAGCAGCTTGGATCCAGGGCGTGGCGGCTACACCTTC. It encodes CASSLDPGRGGYTF.

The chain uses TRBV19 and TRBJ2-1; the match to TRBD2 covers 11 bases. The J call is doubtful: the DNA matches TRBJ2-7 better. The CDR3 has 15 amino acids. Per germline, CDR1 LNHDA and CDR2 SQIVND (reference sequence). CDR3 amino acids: CASRIGTSGNNEQYF. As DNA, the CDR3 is TGTGCCAGTAGAATCGGGACTAGCGGTAACAATGAGCAGTACTTC.

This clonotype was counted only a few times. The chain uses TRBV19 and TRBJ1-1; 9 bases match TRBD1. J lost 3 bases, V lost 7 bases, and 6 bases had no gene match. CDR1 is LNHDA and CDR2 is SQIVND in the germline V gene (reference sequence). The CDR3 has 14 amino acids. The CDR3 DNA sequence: TGTGCCAGTACCCCGGGGACAGGGTACACTGAAGCTTTCTTT. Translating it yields CASTPGTGYTEAFF.

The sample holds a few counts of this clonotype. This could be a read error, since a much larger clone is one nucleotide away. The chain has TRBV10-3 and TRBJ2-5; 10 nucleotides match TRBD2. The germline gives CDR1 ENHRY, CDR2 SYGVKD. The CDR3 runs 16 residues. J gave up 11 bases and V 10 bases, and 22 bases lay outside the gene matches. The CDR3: CATAGGLGTRYNEQYF. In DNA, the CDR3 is TGTGCCACAGCGGGGGGGCTAGGTACCCGCTACAATGAGCAGTACTTC.

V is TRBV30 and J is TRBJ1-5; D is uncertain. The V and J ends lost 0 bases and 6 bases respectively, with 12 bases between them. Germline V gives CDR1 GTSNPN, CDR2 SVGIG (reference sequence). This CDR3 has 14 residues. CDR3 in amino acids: CAWSVYLEGQPQHF. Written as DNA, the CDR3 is TGTGCCTGGAGTGTATATCTTGAGGGTCAGCCCCAGCATTTT.

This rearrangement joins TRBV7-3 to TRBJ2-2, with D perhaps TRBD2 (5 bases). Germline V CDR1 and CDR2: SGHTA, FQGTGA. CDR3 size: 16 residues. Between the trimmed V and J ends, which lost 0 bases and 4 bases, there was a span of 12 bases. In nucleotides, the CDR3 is TGTGCCAGCAGCTTAACGTTGGCGGGCGGCACCGGGGAGCTGTTTTTT. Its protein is CASSLTLAGGTGELFF.

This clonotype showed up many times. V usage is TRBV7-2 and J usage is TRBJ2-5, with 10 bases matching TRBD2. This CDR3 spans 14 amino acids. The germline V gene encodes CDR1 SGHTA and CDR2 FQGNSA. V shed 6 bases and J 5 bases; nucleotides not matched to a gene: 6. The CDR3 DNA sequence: TGTGCCAGCAGGTCACTAGCGGGGTTCGAGACCCAGTACTTC. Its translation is CASRSLAGFETQYF. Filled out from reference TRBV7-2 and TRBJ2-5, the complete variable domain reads GAGVSQSPSNKVTEKGKDVELRCDPISGHTALYWYRQSLGQGLEFLIYFQGNSAPDKSGLPSDRFSAERTGGSVSTLTIQRTQQEDSAVYLCASRSLAGFETQYFGPGTRLLVL.

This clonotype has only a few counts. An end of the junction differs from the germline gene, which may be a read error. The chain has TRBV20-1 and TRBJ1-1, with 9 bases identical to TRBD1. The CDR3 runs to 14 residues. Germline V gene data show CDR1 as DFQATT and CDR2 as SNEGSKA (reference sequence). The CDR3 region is CSAGDRGRDTEAFF. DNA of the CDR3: TGCAGTGCTGGAGACAGGGGGAGGGACACTGAAGCTTTCTTT.